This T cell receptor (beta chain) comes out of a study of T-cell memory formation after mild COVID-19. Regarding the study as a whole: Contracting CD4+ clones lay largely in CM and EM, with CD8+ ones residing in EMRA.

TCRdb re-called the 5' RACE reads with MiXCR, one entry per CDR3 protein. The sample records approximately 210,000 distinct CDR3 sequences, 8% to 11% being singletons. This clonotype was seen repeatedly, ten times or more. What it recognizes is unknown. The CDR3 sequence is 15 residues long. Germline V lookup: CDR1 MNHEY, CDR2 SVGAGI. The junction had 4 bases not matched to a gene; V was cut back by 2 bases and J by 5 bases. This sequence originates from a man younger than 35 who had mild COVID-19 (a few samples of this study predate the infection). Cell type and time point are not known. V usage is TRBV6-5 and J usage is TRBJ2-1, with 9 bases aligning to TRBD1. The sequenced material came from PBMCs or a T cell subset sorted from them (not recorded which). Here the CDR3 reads CASSYTGQGNNEQFF. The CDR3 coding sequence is TGTGCCAGCAGTTACACGGGACAGGGTAACAATGAGCAGTTCTTC.